What follows are 17 T cell receptor beta chains derived from one specimen sequenced in a study of response to subunit inactivated influenza vaccine. MiXCR, run by TCRdb on the RT-PCR reads, gives a single entry per CDR3 protein. This sample yields 550,000 to 800,000 distinct CDR3 sequences, of which approximately 15% are seen a single time; roughly 6.4% belongs to the top ten. Sequencing used PBMCs from blood, obtained approximately 15 days before vaccination. The source of these receptors is a man aged 50-59 years who received an inactivated influenza vaccine.

Only a few counts were recorded for this clonotype. This chain uses TRBV20-1 with TRBJ2-1; D is undetermined. The germline V gene has CDR1 DFQATT and CDR2 SNEGSKA (reference sequence). CDR3 length: 16 residues. V was cut by 0 bases and J by 7 bases, with 19 bases left in between. Here the CDR3 reads CSARDFTGLVGNEQFF. Written as DNA, the CDR3 is TGCAGTGCTAGAGACTTTACGGGCCTCGTTGGAAATGAGCAGTTCTTC.

Regarding this clonotype: Possible read error: a much larger clone is one base away. The V gene is TRBV12-3 or TRBV12-4, the J gene TRBJ1-2; tentative D call: TRBD1 (6 bases). CDR3 length equals 14 residues. CDR3: CASSQQGVGYGYIF. CDR3 sequence (DNA): TGTGCCAGCAGCCAACAGGGAGTTGGCTATGGCTACATCTTC.

The chain is built from TRBV6-2 or TRBV6-3 and TRBJ1-2; 8 bases are shared with TRBD1. Per germline, CDR1 MNHEY and CDR2 SVGEGT. The CDR3 length is 12 residues. V gave up 8 bases and J gave up 5 bases; unmatched junction bases: 4. CDR3 in DNA: TGTGCCAGCGGGCAGGGGGCTTATGGCTACACCTTC. It codes for CASGQGAYGYTF.

The chain employs TRBV3-1 and TRBJ2-5; D gene ambiguous. V was trimmed by 5 bases and J by 3 bases, leaving 16 bases between them. Germline assignment: CDR1 LGHDT and CDR2 YNNKEL (reference sequence). The CDR3 runs to 15 residues. The CDR3 DNA reads TGTGCCAGCAGCAAGCAGGTGCCTTGGAAAGAGACCCAGTACTTC. Its protein product is CASSKQVPWKETQYF.

This clonotype was seen more than once but under ten times. V is TRBV9 and J is TRBJ2-5; TRBD2 is a possible D gene (6 bases). V gave up 0 bases and J gave up 8 bases, with 11 bases separating them. Germline V gives CDR1 SGDLS, CDR2 YYNGEE. The CDR3 has 13 residues. The CDR3 DNA reads TGTGCCAGCAGCGTAGGCAGGGACTCAACCCAGTACTTC. As protein: CASSVGRDSTQYF.

The V and J genes are TRBV5-1 and TRBJ2-5; a weak D match, TRBD1 (6 bases). Trimming left V 3 bases short and J 1 base short, with 10 bases between. The germline gives CDR1 SGHRS, CDR2 YFSETQ. The CDR3 contains 14 residues. CDR3 residues: CASSSRTAQETQYF. CDR3 nucleotides: TGCGCCAGCAGCTCCCGGACAGCCCAAGAGACCCAGTACTTC.

The table lists this clonotype with a few counts. The CDR3 region is CASSPSTGPHNEQFF. The CDR3 bases are TGTGCCAGCAGCCCATCTACGGGACCACACAATGAGCAGTTCTTC. The gene calls are TRBV11-2 and TRBJ2-1; D may be TRBD1 or TRBD2 (5 bases each). Germline CDR1 and CDR2: SGHAT and FQNNGV. The CDR3 consists of 15 residues. Trimming shortened V by 5 bases and J by 5 bases, and 16 bases separated the two germline ends.

This clonotype was recorded a few times. The chain has TRBV4-1 and TRBJ1-1; D is undetermined. Germline V CDR1 and CDR2: MGHRA, YSYEKL. The CDR3 spans 17 residues. The germline V and J ends were trimmed by 1 base and 3 bases, with 18 bases remaining between them. CDR3: CASSQGSWLRDHTEAFF. The DNA of the CDR3 is TGCGCCAGCAGCCAAGGTTCATGGCTAAGGGATCACACTGAAGCTTTCTTT.

This sequence joins TRBV3-1 and TRBJ2-1; possibly TRBD2 for D (5 bases). V was clipped by 0 bases and J by 4 bases, with 22 bases between them. The CDR3 is made up of 19 amino acids. Germline loops: CDR1 LGHDT, CDR2 YNNKEL (reference sequence). CDR3 residues: CASSQDRGAVRVKYNEQFF. The CDR3 DNA is TGTGCCAGCAGCCAAGATCGGGGAGCGGTTAGGGTAAAGTACAATGAGCAGTTCTTC.

V and J are TRBV20-1 and TRBJ2-1; tentatively, D is TRBD2 (5 bases). CDR1 DFQATT and CDR2 SNEGSKA come from the germline V gene (reference sequence). V gave up 0 bases and J gave up 11 bases, with 17 bases separating them. The CDR3 totals 14 residues. The DNA for the CDR3 is TGCAGTGCTAGAGATCTCCAGAGCGGTCGTAAGCAGTTCTTC. Protein: CSARDLQSGRKQFF.

V usage is TRBV6-2 or TRBV6-3 and J usage is TRBJ2-3, with D maybe TRBD2 (6 bases). Germline V gives CDR1 MNHEY, CDR2 SVGEGT. The CDR3 loop spans 15 amino acids. V lost 4 bases and J 5 bases, leaving 16 bases between the germline ends. CDR3 loop: CASSLAGGEIDTQYF. The DNA for the CDR3 is TGTGCCAGCAGTTTGGCCGGGGGAGAAATAGATACGCAGTATTTT.

This clonotype was observed a handful of times. The chain links TRBV4-1 to TRBJ1-5, with 8 positions matching TRBD1. V lost 5 bases, J lost 9 bases, and 9 bases stayed unmatched. The germline V gene has CDR1 MGHRA and CDR2 YSYEKL. This CDR3 is 14 amino acids long. This CDR3 is CASSLRQGQAPQHF. CDR3 coding DNA: TGCGCCAGCAGCTTACGACAGGGGCAGGCGCCCCAGCATTTT.

V is TRBV20-1 and J is TRBJ2-1; the match to TRBD1 covers 9 bases. With 5 bases clipped from V and 4 bases from J, the junction kept 9 bases outside the gene matches. The CDR3 runs 15 residues. CDR1 DFQATT and CDR2 SNEGSKA come from the germline V gene (reference sequence). DNA of the CDR3: TGCAGTGCTCAAAGAGGACAGGGGATATACAATGAGCAGTTCTTC. This sequence encodes CSAQRGQGIYNEQFF.

V and J are TRBV7-2 and TRBJ2-7; D not resolved. V was trimmed by 3 bases and J by 9 bases, leaving 12 bases between them. The CDR3 is 12 residues long. The germline gives CDR1 SGHTA, CDR2 FQGNSA. The DNA of the CDR3 is TGTGCCAGCAGCTTCTCTGACACGGCGCAGTACTTC. It translates to CASSFSDTAQYF. Full variable domain (missing parts from reference TRBV7-2 and TRBJ2-7): GAGVSQSPSNKVTEKGKDVELRCDPISGHTALYWYRQSLGQGLEFLIYFQGNSAPDKSGLPSDRFSAERTGGSVSTLTIQRTQQEDSAVYLCASSFSDTAQYFGPGTRLTVT.

This clonotype showed up many times. The J gene is TRBJ2-1, the V gene TRBV29-1; 12 bases match TRBD2. V lost 2 bases, J lost 5 bases, and 4 bases stayed unmatched. CDR3 length: 15 residues. Per germline, CDR1 SQVTM and CDR2 ANQGSEA. The CDR3 DNA is TGCAGCGTTGAAAAGAGGACTAGCGGGGACAATGAGCAGTTCTTC. This sequence encodes CSVEKRTSGDNEQFF.

This clonotype showed up just a few times. This chain links TRBV11-2 with TRBJ2-3; 7 nucleotides agree with TRBD2. From germline, CDR1 is SGHAT and CDR2 FQNNGV. The CDR3 extends over 16 amino acids. V gave up 3 bases and J gave up 0 bases; unmatched junction bases: 6. For the CDR3, the DNA is TGTGCCAGCAGCTTTCGGACTAGGAGGAGCACAGATACGCAGTATTTT. It is translated as CASSFRTRRSTDTQYF.

A few counts support this clonotype. The chain employs TRBV2 and TRBJ2-7, with D unclear. Trimming removed 5 bases at V and 5 bases at J, with 13 bases between. From germline, CDR1 is SNHLY and CDR2 FYNNEI. The CDR3 extends over 13 amino acids. DNA of the CDR3: TGTGCCAGCAGTCCCCAGGCGGTGAACGAGCAGTACTTC. As protein: CASSPQAVNEQYF. The full variable domain, rest sourced from reference TRBV2 and TRBJ2-7, is EPEVTQTPSHQVTQMGQEVILRCVPISNHLYFYWYRQILGQKVEFLVSFYNNEISEKSEIFDDQFSVERPDGSNFTLKIRSTKLEDSAMYFCASSPQAVNEQYFGPGTRLTVT.